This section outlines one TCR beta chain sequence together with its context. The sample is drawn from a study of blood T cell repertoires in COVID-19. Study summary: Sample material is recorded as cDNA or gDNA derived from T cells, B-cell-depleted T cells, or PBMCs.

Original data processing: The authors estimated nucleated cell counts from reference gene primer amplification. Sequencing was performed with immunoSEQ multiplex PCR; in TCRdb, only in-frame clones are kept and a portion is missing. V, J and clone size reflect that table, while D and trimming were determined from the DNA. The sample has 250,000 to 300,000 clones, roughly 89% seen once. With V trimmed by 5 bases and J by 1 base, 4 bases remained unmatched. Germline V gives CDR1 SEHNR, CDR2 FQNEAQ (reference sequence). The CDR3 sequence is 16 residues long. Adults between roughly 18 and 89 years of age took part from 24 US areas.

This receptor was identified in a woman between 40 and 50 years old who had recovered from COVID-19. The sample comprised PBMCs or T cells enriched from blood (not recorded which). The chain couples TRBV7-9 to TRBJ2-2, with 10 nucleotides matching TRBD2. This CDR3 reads CASSPGLAVNTGELFF. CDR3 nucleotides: TGTGCCAGCAGCCCCGGACTAGCGGTGAACACCGGGGAGCTGTTTTTT.